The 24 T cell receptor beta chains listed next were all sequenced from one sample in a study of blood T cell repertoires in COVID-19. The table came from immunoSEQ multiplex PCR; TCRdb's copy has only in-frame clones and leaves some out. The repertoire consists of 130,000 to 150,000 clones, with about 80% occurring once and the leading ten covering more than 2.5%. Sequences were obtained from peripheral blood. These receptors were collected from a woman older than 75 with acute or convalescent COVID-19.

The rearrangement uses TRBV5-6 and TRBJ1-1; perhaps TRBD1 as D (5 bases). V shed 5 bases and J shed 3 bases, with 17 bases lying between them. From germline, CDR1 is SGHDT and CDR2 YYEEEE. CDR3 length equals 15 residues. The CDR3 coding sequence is TGTGCCAGCAGTCCACCGGAGGGGTGGGACACTGAAGCTTTCTTT. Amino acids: CASSPPEGWDTEAFF.

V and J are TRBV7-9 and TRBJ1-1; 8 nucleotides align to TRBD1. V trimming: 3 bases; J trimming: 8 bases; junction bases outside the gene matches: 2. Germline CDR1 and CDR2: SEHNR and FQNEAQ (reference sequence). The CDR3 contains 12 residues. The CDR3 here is CASSLRTGEAFF. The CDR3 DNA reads TGTGCCAGCAGCTTGCGGACAGGGGAAGCTTTCTTT.

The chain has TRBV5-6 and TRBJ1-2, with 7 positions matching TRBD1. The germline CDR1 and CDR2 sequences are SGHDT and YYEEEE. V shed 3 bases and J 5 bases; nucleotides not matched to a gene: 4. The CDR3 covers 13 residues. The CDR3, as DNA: TGTGCCAGCAGCTACGACAGGGATTATGGCTACACCTTC. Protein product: CASSYDRDYGYTF.

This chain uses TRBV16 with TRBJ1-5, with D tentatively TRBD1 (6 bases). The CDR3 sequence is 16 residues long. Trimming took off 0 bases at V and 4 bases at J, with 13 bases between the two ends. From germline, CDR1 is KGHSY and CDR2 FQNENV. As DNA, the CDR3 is TGTGCCAGCAGCCAATCCCGGACAGCACTAAATCAGCCCCAGCATTTT. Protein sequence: CASSQSRTALNQPQHF.

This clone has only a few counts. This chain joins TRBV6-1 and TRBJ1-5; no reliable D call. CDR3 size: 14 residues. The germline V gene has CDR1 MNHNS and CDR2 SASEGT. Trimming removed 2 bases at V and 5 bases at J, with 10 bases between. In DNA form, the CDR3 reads TGTGCCAGCAGTGAAAACAGCCCTGATCAGCCCCAGCATTTT. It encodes CASSENSPDQPQHF.

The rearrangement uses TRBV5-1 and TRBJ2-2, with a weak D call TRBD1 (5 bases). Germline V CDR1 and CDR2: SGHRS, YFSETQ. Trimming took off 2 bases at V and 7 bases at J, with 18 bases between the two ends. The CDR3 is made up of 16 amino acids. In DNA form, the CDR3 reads TGCGCCAGCAGCTTCTCCAGGACGCAAGGGGTCGGGGAGCTGTTTTTT. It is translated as CASSFSRTQGVGELFF.

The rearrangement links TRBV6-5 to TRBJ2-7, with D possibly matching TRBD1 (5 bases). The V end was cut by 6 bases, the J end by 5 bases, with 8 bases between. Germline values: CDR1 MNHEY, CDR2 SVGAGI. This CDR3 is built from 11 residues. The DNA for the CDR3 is TGTGCCAGCAGGCAGGGTCACGAGCAGTACTTC. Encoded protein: CASRQGHEQYF.

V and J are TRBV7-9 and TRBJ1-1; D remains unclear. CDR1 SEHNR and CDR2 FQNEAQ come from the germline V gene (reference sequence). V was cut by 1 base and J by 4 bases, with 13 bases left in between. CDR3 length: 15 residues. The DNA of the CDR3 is TGTGCCAGCAGCTTAGGTGGCTCGGGAGGCACTGAAGCTTTCTTT. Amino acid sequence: CASSLGGSGGTEAFF.

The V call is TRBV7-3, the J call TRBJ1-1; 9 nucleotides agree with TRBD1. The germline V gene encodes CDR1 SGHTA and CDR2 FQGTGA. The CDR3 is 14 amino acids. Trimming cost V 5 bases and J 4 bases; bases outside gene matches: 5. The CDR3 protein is CASSRTGASTEAFF. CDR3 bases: TGTGCCAGCAGCCGGACAGGGGCGAGCACTGAAGCTTTCTTT.

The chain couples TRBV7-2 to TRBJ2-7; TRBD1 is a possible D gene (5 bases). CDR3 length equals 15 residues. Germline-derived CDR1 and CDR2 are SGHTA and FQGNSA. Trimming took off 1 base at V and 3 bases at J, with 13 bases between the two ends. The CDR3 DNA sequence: TGTGCCAGCAGCTTAGGCGGCGCAGGGCTCTACGAGCAGTACTTC. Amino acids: CASSLGGAGLYEQYF.

CDR3 loop: CATSRDLVLNTGELFF. Written as DNA, the CDR3 is TGTGCCACCAGCAGAGATTTAGTGCTGAACACCGGGGAGCTGTTTTTT. The chain combines TRBV15 with TRBJ2-2; no clear D gene. The CDR3 sequence is 16 residues long. Germline V gives CDR1 LNHNV, CDR2 YYDKDF (reference sequence). Trimming took 0 bases from V and 1 from J, leaving 9 bases between them. Filled out from reference TRBV15 and TRBJ2-2, the complete variable domain reads DAMVIQNPRYQVTQFGKPVTLSCSQTLNHNVMYWYQQKSSQAPKLLFHYYDKDFNNEADTPDNFQSRRPNTSFCFLDIRSPGLGDTAMYLCATSRDLVLNTGELFFGEGSRLTVL.

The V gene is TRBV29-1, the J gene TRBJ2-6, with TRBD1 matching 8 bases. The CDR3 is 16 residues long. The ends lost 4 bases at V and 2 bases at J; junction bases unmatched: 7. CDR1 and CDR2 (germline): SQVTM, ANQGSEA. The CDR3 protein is CSVVAQGATGANVLTF. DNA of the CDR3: TGCAGCGTTGTCGCGCAGGGGGCAACTGGGGCCAACGTCCTGACTTTC.

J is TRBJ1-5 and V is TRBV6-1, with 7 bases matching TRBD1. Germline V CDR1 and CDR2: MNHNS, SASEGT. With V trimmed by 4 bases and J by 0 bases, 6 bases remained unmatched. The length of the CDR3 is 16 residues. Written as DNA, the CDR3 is TGTGCCAGCAGTGGGAACAGGGGATCTAGCAATCAGCCCCAGCATTTT. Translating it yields CASSGNRGSSNQPQHF.

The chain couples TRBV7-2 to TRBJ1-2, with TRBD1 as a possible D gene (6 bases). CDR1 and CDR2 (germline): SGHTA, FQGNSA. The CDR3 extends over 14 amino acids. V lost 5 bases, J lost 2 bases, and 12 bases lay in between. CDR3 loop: CASSPHTGNYGYTF. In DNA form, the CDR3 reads TGTGCCAGCAGCCCCCATACAGGGAACTATGGCTACACCTTC.

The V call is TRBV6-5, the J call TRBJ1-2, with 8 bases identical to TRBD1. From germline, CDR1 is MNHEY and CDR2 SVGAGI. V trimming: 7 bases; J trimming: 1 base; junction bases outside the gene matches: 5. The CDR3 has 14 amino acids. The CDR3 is CASTQGAVNYGYTF. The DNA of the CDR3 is TGTGCCAGCACCCAGGGGGCGGTTAACTATGGCTACACCTTC.

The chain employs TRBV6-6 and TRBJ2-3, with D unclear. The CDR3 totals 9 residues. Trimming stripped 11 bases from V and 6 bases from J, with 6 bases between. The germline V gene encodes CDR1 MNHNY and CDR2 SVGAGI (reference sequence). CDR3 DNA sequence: TGTGCCGTCGGGGATACGCAGTATTTT. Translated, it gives CAVGDTQYF.

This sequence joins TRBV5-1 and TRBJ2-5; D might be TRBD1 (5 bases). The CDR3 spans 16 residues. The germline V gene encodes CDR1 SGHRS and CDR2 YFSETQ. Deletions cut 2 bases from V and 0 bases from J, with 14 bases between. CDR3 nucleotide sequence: TGCGCCAGCAGCTTAGGGGAACTACCGTACCAAGAGACCCAGTACTTC. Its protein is CASSLGELPYQETQYF.

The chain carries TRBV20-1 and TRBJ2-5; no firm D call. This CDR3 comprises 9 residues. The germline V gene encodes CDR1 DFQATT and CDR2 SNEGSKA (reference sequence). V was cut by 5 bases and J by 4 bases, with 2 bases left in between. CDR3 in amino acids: CSALETQYF. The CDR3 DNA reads TGCAGTGCTCTAGAGACCCAGTACTTC.

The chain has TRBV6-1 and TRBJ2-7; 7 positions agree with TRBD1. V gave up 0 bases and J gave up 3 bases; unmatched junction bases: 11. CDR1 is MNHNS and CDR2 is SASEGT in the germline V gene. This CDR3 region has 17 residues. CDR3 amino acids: CASSEARKDRILYEQYF. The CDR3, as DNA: TGTGCCAGCAGTGAAGCGCGAAAGGACAGGATTCTCTACGAGCAGTACTTC.

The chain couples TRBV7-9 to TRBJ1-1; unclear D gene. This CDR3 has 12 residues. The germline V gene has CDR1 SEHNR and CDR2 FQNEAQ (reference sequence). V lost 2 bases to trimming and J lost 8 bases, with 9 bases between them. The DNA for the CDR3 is TGTGCCAGCAGCTTAATGAGAAACGAAGCTTTCTTT. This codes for CASSLMRNEAFF.

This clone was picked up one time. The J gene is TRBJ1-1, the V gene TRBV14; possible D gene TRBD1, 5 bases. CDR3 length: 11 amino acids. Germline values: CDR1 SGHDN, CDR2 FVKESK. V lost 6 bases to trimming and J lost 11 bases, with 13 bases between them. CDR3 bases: TGTGCCAGCAGTTCGGGGGGATGGGCTTTCTTT. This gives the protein CASSSGGWAFF. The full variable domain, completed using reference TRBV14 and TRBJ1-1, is EAGVTQFPSHSVIEKGQTVTLRCDPISGHDNLYWYRRVMGKEIKFLLHFVKESKQDESGMPNNRFLAERTGGTYSTLKVQPAELEDSGVYFCASSSGGWAFFGQGTRLTVV.

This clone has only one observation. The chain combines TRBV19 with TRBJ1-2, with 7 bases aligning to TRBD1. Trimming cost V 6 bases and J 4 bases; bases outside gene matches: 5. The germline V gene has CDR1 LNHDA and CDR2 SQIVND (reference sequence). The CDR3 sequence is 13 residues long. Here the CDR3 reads CASSSTGVYGYTF. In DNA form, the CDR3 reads TGTGCCAGTAGCAGCACAGGGGTCTATGGCTACACCTTC.

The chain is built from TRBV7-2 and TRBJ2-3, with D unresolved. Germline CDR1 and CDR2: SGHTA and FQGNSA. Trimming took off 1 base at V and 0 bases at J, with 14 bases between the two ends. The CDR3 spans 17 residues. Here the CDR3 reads CASSLESSWPSTDTQYF. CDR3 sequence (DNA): TGTGCCAGCAGCTTAGAGAGTAGCTGGCCCAGCACAGATACGCAGTATTTT.

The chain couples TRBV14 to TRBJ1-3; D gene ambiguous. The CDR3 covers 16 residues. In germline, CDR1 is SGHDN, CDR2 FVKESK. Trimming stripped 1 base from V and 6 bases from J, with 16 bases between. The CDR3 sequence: CASSQASGSWENTIYF. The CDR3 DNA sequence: TGTGCCAGCAGCCAAGCATCGGGGTCTTGGGAAAACACCATATATTTT.